What follows are 2 T cell receptor beta chains derived from one specimen sequenced in a study of CD8+ T cells in alopecia areata. Extraction of RNA preceded its reverse transcription into cDNA, which served as the sequencing template. Clones were sequenced by immunoSEQ multiplex PCR, and TCRdb holds only the in-frame ones, with some missing. The top ten clones hold over 12% of a sample with 9,500 to 15,000 clones, 57% of them seen once. Peripheral blood samples and lesional scalp punch biopsies were obtained from alopecia areata patients. The sequenced sample consisted of skin. The receptors shown here come from a human donor with alopecia areata.

This rearrangement joins TRBV27 to TRBJ2-3; D is unresolved. Trimming stripped 1 base from V and 0 bases from J, with 5 bases between. The CDR3 length is 14 residues. CDR1 and CDR2 from the germline V gene are MNHEY and SMNVEV (reference sequence). The CDR3 nucleotides are TGTGCCAGCAGTTTATACGGGAGCACAGATACGCAGTATTTT. Protein product: CASSLYGSTDTQYF.

The chain recombines TRBV29-1 with TRBJ2-1, with D perhaps TRBD1 (5 bases). Germline loops: CDR1 SQVTM, CDR2 ANQGSEA. This CDR3 is 12 amino acids long. V lost 6 bases and J lost 6, with 12 bases in between. CDR3 amino acids: CSVGQRGNEQFF. The CDR3 region has the DNA TGCAGCGTGGGGCAGAGAGGCAATGAGCAGTTCTTC.